This T cell receptor (beta chain) was recorded in a study of shared clonotypes between healthy human individuals. This CDR3 has 16 amino acids. Germline CDR1 reads MNHEY; CDR2 reads SMNVEV (reference sequence). J gave up 9 bases and V 0 bases, and 7 bases lay outside the gene matches. Naive CD8 cells, CD45RO-negative and positively selected for CCR7, excluded terminally differentiated effector memory CD45RA+ cells. Repertoires were generated with immunoSEQ multiplex PCR, while TCRdb's copy carries only in-frame clones and drops some. This table has around 1.9 million clones, just under 95% appearing once.

Sequencing input: naive CD8+ T cells from PBMCs. V and J are TRBV27 and TRBJ2-1; 11 bases are shared with TRBD2. The sequence derives from a man younger than 35 in good health. Some clones in this sample may be carry-over from other donors' samples. The CDR3 sequence: CASSLSGTSGLAEQFF. The CDR3 DNA is TGTGCCAGCAGTTTATCGGGGACTAGCGGTTTGGCTGAGCAGTTCTTC.